A selection of T cell receptor beta chains follows, all from one sample in a study of radiotherapy plus CTLA-4 blockade in lung cancer. Using immunoSEQ multiplex PCR, the repertoire was profiled, and TCRdb retains in-frame clones only, with some absent. The sample shows 55,000 to 80,000 clones, around 86% of them seen only once. Sequencing was performed on peripheral blood, taken from a patient treated with radiotherapy plus ipilimumab. Every receptor here comes from a human donor with non-small cell lung cancer that progressed on radiotherapy plus ipilimumab. Both conserved end residues are trimmed from each CDR3. The order of the fields is V gene, J gene, CDR3 protein.

TRBV10-1	TRBJ1-4	ASSHRGLVEKLF
TRBV6-5	TRBJ2-7	ASSPGQKEY
TRBV6-5	TRBJ1-1	ASRSRNTEAF
TRBV28	TRBJ2-1	ASKHISGQPFYYNEQF
TRBV28	TRBJ2-1	ASSLFGTSLYNEQF
TRBV6-4	TRBJ1-2	ASSDTPGRDSYGYT
TRBV19	TRBJ2-2	ASNQGAANTGELF
TRBV5-4	TRBJ1-2	ASSRDSIYGYT
TRBV9	TRBJ1-5	ASSVGDREDGNQPQH
TRBV18	TRBJ2-2	ASSPVVDGELF
TRBV29-1	TRBJ1-1	SVEDDRGLTNTEAF
TRBV28	TRBJ2-7	ASSPASAQNYEQY
TRBV13	TRBJ2-5	ASSTRQEETQY
TRBV7-3	TRBJ2-2	ASSLAPSGSSGELF
TRBV7-3	TRBJ2-2	AKSLAGGTNTGELF
TRBV4-1	TRBJ1-2	ASSQGDRNYGYT
TRBV5-1	TRBJ2-5	ASSLGRGGETQY
TRBV2	TRBJ2-1	ASSSLAANNEQF
TRBV4-1	TRBJ2-7	ASSQEGGGDEQY
TRBV6-5	TRBJ2-1	ASSSGSSYNEQF
TRBV6-1	TRBJ1-5	ASSARSFQPQH
TRBV12-5	TRBJ1-2	ASGLVGGYT
TRBV6-6	TRBJ2-1	ASSYVKGESDEQF
TRBV5-1	TRBJ2-4	ASSAGTSGTNPKA
TRBV7-3	TRBJ2-2	ASSFGGSPPGELF
TRBV6-6	TRBJ2-1	ASTPSLGGRNEQF
TRBV6-6	TRBJ2-2	ASRRQTTGELF
TRBV5-1	TRBJ1-1	ASSLGQGRTEAF
TRBV4-1	TRBJ1-5	ASSQDQGSRTPQH
TRBV18	TRBJ2-2	ASSPVGLAGPAGTGELF
TRBV19	TRBJ1-5	ASSVTGTRQPQH
TRBV10-1	TRBJ2-1	ASSESAGLAGSGEQF